This T cell receptor beta chain was profiled in a study of T cells in Graves' hyperthyroidism and ophthalmopathy. Concerning this clonotype: The target antigen is unknown.

Study-wide points: Ophthalmopathy was predicted by the model a median of about six months ahead of onset.

Germline V CDR1 and CDR2: DFQATT, SNEGSKA (reference sequence). The CDR3 has 16 residues. Unmatched junction bases numbered 14, after V lost 6 bases and J lost 10 bases. The TCR beta CDR3 regions underwent amplification using RNA transcripts as the source. A first-round RT-PCR of the TCR CDR3 used the HTBI primer set. TCRdb fed the multiplex PCR reads into MiXCR, producing one record per CDR3 protein. The sample contains around 400,000 distinct CDR3 sequences, around a sixth of which appear only once. Reasons for excluding patients were uncontrolled infection, other autoimmune disease, pregnancy or lactation. Drawn at first hyperthyroidism diagnosis, the blood sample preceded any ophthalmopathy symptoms.

The clonotype originates from a woman between 18 and 29 years old with Graves' hyperthyroidism that later progressed to Graves' ophthalmopathy. The gene calls are TRBV20-1 and TRBJ1-6, with TRBD1 matching 11 bases. Source material: blood. Here the CDR3 DNA reads TGCAGTGCCCCGGATCCGGGACAGGGGGTCGGATCACCCCTCCACTTT. Translated: CSAPDPGQGVGSPLHF.